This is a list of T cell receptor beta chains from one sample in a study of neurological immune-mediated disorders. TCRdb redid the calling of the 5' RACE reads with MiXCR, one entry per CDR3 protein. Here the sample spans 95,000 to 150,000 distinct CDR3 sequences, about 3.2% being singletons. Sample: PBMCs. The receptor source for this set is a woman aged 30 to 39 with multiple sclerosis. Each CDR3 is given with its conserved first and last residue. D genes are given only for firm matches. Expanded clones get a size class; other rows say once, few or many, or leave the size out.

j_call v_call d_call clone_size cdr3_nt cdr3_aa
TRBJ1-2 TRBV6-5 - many TGTGCCAGCAGTTACTCTGGGAGGACACCAAACTATGGCTACACCTTC CASSYSGRTPNYGYTF
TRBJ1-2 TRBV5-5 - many TGTGCCAGCAGCTTGGGGCTCGATAACTATGGCTACACCTTC CASSLGLDNYGYTF
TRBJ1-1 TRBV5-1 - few TGCGCCAGCAGCTTGAAAGGAAAGGGGGACGATGAAGCTTTCTTT CASSLKGKGDDEAFF
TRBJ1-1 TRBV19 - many TGTGCCAGTAGTATAATGGCGAACACTGAAGCTTTCTTT CASSIMANTEAFF
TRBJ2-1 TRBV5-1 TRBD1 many TGCGCCAGCAGCTCGGGGACAGGGGCCATCTACAATGAGCAGTTCTTC CASSSGTGAIYNEQFF
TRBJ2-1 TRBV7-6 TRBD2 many TGTGCCAGCAGCTGGGGTGGCGGGGGGGCGCACAATGAGCAGTTCTTC CASSWGGGGAHNEQFF
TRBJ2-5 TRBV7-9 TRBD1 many TGTGCCAGCACCCCCCCCGGGACAGAGGAAGAGACCCAGTACTTC CASTPPGTEEETQYF
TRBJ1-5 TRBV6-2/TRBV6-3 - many TGTGCCAGCCAGGACTTAGATAGCAATCAGCCCCAGCATTTT CASQDLDSNQPQHF
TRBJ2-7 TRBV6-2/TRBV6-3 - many TGTGCCAGCAACGACAGGTCCTACGAGCAGTACTTC CASNDRSYEQYF
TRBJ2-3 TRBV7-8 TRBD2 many TGTGCCAGCAGCCACGGACTCGGGGGGGCTCGCACAGATACGCAGTATTTT CASSHGLGGARTDTQYF
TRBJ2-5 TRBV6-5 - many TGTGCCAGCACGGAAGCTGCAGCTCCCGGGACCCAGTACTTC CASTEAAAPGTQYF
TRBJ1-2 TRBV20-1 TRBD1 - TGCAGTGCTCAGGACAGGCTCCAGGGCTATGGCTACACCTTC CSAQDRLQGYGYTF
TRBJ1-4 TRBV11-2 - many TGTGCCAGCAGCCTAAATACAGCGGGGGCCGGCCGCGAAAAACTGTTTTTT CASSLNTAGAGREKLFF
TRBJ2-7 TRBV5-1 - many TGCGCCAGCAGCTCCCCCCTTGACAGAGACGAGCAGTACTTC CASSSPLDRDEQYF
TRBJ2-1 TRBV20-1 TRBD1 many TGCAGTGCTAGAGATCCCGGGACAGGGGGACTCCCAGGGCAGTTCTTC CSARDPGTGGLPGQFF
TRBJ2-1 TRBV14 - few TGTGCCAGCAGCCAAGTCGGGGGCTACAATGAGCAGTTCTTC CASSQVGGYNEQFF
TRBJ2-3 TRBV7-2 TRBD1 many TGTGCCAGCAGTACCCGGACAGGGGAGGGCACAGATACGCAGTATTTT CASSTRTGEGTDTQYF
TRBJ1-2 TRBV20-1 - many TGCAGCCCCGACAGCTATGGCTACACCTTC CSPDSYGYTF
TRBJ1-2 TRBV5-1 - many TGCGCCAGCAAGGTGGGCAGCTCCGACTATGGCTACACCTTC CASKVGSSDYGYTF
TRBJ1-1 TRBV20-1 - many TGCAGTGCCCTAGATGCAGGGGACACTGAAGCTTTCTTT CSALDAGDTEAFF
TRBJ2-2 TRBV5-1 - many TGCGCCAGCAGCTTGGGGGCTACAGGGACGGACACCGGGGAGCTGTTTTTT CASSLGATGTDTGELFF
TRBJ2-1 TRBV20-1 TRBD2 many TGCAGTGCGGTGAGCGGGAGGGACAACAATGAGCAGTTCTTC CSAVSGRDNNEQFF